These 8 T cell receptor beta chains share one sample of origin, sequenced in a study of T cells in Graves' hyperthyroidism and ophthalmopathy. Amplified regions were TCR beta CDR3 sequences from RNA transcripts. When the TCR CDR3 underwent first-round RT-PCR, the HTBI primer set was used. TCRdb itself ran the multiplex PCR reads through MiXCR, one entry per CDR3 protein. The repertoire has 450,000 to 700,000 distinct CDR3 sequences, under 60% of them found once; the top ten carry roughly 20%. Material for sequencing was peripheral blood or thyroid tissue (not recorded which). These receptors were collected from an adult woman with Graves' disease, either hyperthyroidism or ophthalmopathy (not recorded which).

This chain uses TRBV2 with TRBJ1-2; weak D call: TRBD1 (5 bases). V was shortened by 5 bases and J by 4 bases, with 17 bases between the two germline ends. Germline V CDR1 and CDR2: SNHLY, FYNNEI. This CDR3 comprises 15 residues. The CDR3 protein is CASSPPTANFYGYTF. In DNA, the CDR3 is TGTGCCAGCAGTCCGCCGACAGCGAATTTCTATGGCTACACCTTC.

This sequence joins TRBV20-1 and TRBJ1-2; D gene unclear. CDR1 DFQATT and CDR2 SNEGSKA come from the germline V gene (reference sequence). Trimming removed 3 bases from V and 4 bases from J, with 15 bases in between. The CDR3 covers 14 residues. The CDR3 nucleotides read TGCAGTGCTAGCCTACCGGGCAGCGGCTATGGCTACACCTTC. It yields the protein CSASLPGSGYGYTF.

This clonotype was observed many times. CDR3 DNA: TGCGCCAGCAGTGGGCAGGGGTTAAAGAGCAATCAGCCCCAGCATTTT. Translating it yields CASSGQGLKSNQPQHF. This sequence joins TRBV5-1 and TRBJ1-5, with D possibly being TRBD1 (6 bases). The CDR3 is 16 amino acids. Germline loops: CDR1 SGHRS, CDR2 YFSETQ. Trimming shortened V by 5 bases and J by 1 base, and 16 bases separated the two germline ends.

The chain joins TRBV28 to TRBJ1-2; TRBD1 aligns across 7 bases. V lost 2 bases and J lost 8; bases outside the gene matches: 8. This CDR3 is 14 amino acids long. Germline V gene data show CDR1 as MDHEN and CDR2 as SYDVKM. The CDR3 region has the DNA TGTGCCAGCAGTTTAATGACAGGGTTGAGGGGCTACACCTTC. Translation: CASSLMTGLRGYTF.

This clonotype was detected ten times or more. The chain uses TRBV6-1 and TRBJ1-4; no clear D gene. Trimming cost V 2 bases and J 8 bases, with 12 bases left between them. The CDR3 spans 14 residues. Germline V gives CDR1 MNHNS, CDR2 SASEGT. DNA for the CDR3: TGTGCCAGCAGTGAAAACGGGCGGGCGGAAAAACTGTTTTTT. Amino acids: CASSENGRAEKLFF.

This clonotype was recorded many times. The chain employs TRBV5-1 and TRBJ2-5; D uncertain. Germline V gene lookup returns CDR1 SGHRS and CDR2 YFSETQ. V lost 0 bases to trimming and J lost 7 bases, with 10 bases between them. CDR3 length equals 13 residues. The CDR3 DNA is TGCGCCAGCAGCTTGGGACTGTTGGGGACCCAGTACTTC. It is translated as CASSLGLLGTQYF.

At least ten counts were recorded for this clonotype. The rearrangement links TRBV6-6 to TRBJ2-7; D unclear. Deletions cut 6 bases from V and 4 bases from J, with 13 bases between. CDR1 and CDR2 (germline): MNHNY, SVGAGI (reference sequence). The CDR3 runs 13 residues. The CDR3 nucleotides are TGTGCCAGCAGAAGGTCGGAAATATACGAGCAGTACTTC. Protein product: CASRRSEIYEQYF.

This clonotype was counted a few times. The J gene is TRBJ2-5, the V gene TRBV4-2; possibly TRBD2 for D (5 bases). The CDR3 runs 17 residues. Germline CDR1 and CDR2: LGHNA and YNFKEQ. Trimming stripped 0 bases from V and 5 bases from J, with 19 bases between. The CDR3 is CASSQDFGTSGTETQYF. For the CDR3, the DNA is TGTGCCAGCAGCCAAGATTTTGGCACTAGTGGTACGGAGACCCAGTACTTC.